A selection of T cell receptor beta chains follows, all from one sample in a study of OX40 agonist ivuxolimab in advanced cancers. Generated by immunoSEQ multiplex PCR, the TCRdb table keeps only in-frame clones and is missing some. The sample holds tens of thousands of clones, roughly nine tenths seen once. This specimen was CD4+ or CD8+ T cells sorted from blood, taken in a trial of the OX40 agonist ivuxolimab. The receptor set was obtained from an adult with an advanced solid tumor such as melanoma, head and neck, liver or kidney cancer. The CDR3 runs from the conserved cysteine through the conserved F or W. D genes are given only for firm matches. Some rows have no size entry. The others give once, few or many, or a class for an expanded clone.

TRBV18	TRBJ1-2	-	-	CASSPQEDYGYTF	TGTGCCAGCTCACCACAGGAAGACTATGGCTACACCTTC
TRBV19	TRBJ2-7	-	TRBD2	CASSLPAGGRYEQYF	TGTGCCAGTAGCCTTCCGGCGGGGGGTCGATACGAGCAGTACTTC
TRBV6-5	TRBJ1-1	few	-	CASSRDPNTEAFF	TGTGCCAGCAGTAGGGACCCCAACACTGAAGCTTTCTTT
TRBV4-1	TRBJ2-1	once	TRBD2	CASSLRGGESHSYNEQFF	TGCGCCAGCAGCCTCCGTGGGGGGGAAAGCCACTCTTACAATGAGCAGTTCTTC
TRBV19	TRBJ1-3	-	TRBD1	CASSTTGSTGNTIYF	TGTGCCAGTAGTACGACAGGGTCTACTGGAAACACCATATATTTT
TRBV5-1	TRBJ2-1	-	TRBD2	CASSSGLAGNNEQFF	TGCGCCAGCAGCTCGGGACTAGCGGGAAACAATGAGCAGTTCTTC
TRBV5-4	TRBJ2-1	-	-	CASRADPGTYNEQFF	TGTGCCAGCAGGGCTGATCCCGGGACCTACAATGAGCAGTTCTTC
TRBV6-5	TRBJ1-1	-	-	CASSYIDNTEAFF	TGTGCCAGCAGTTATATCGACAACACTGAAGCTTTCTTT
TRBV20-1	TRBJ2-7	-	-	CSGALRNEQYF	TGCAGTGGGGCCCTCCGGAACGAGCAGTACTTC
TRBV10-1	TRBJ2-3	-	TRBD2	CASSELAGGHTDTQYF	TGCGCCAGCAGTGAACTAGCGGGGGGCCACACAGATACGCAGTATTTT
TRBV5-8	TRBJ1-5	-	-	CASSLRDTRSNQPQHF	TGTGCCAGCAGCTTACGGGACACTCGGAGCAATCAGCCCCAGCATTTT
TRBV7-2	TRBJ2-3	-	TRBD2	CASSLVAGSSDTQYF	TGTGCCAGCAGCTTAGTAGCGGGGTCCTCGGATACGCAGTATTTT
TRBV7-8	TRBJ2-1	once	TRBD1	CASSLSAGGNGEQFF	TGTGCCAGCAGCTTAAGCGCAGGGGGCAACGGTGAGCAGTTCTTC
TRBV4-2	TRBJ2-3	-	TRBD2	CASSRELAGVTDTQYF	TGTGCCAGCAGCCGAGAACTAGCGGGAGTCACAGATACGCAGTATTTT
TRBV7-2	TRBJ1-2	-	-	CASSLGNRNYGYTF	TGTGCCAGCAGCTTAGGAAATAGGAACTATGGCTACACCTTC
TRBV6-5	TRBJ2-3	-	TRBD1	CASSLQGQETQYF	TGTGCCAGCAGTTTACAGGGGCAGGAGACGCAGTATTTT
TRBV29-1	TRBJ1-3	-	-	CSVSQEGLSIYF	TGCAGCGTTTCACAGGAGGGTCTTTCCATATATTTT
TRBV2	TRBJ2-5	few	TRBD2	CASSAGLAGGPKTQYF	TGTGCCAGCAGTGCGGGACTAGCGGGGGGGCCGAAGACCCAGTACTTC
TRBV7-8	TRBJ1-6	-	TRBD1	CASSPDRGGSPLHF	TGTGCCAGCAGCCCCGACAGGGGAGGTTCACCCCTCCACTTT
TRBV18	TRBJ2-7	-	-	CASSPRARDEQYF	TGTGCCAGCTCCCCCAGGGCCAGGGACGAGCAGTACTTC
TRBV4-1	TRBJ2-2	-	TRBD2	CASSQTGGLTGELFF	TGCGCCAGCAGCCAGACGGGGGGGCTAACCGGGGAGCTGTTTTTT
TRBV10-1	TRBJ1-5	few	-	CASSEGWNQPQHF	TGCGCCAGCAGTGAGGGTTGGAATCAGCCCCAGCATTTT
TRBV18	TRBJ2-7	-	-	CASSPNRQSYEQYF	TGTGCCAGCTCACCAAACCGGCAGAGCTACGAGCAGTACTTC
TRBV27	TRBJ2-1	-	-	CASSPRDGTSYNEQFF	TGTGCCAGCAGCCCCCGGGACGGGACTTCCTACAATGAGCAGTTCTTC
TRBV5-1	TRBJ1-2	-	-	CASSLDPGRLRYGYTF	TGCGCCAGCAGCTTGGACCCGGGACGCCTACGCTATGGCTACACCTTC
TRBV27	TRBJ2-3	-	TRBD2	CASSFGLAGGPSTDTQYF	TGTGCCAGCAGTTTTGGGCTAGCGGGGGGCCCTTCCACAGATACGCAGTATTTT
TRBV10-3	TRBJ2-5	-	-	CAIRAPGRQETQYF	TGTGCCATCAGGGCACCAGGGAGGCAAGAGACCCAGTACTTC
TRBV6-6	TRBJ2-7	-	-	CASVAELLGVGQYF	TGTGCCAGCGTAGCGGAGCTACTAGGGGTGGGGCAGTACTTC
TRBV4-1	TRBJ2-2	-	-	CASSQSSLAVTGELFF	TGCGCCAGCAGCCAAAGCTCCTTAGCGGTCACCGGGGAGCTGTTTTTT
TRBV4-2	TRBJ1-5	-	TRBD1	CASSPGQGSAQPQHF	TGTGCCAGCAGCCCCGGACAGGGGTCTGCTCAGCCCCAGCATTTT
TRBV12-5	TRBJ2-7	-	-	CASGNYEQYF	TGTGCTAGTGGGAACTACGAGCAGTACTTC
TRBV6-1	TRBJ1-3	-	TRBD1	CASSEAAQGVDTIYF	TGTGCCAGCAGTGAAGCGGCACAGGGGGTGGACACCATATATTTT
TRBV7-9	TRBJ1-2	-	-	CASSLDGWGYTF	TGTGCCAGCAGCTTAGACGGATGGGGCTACACCTTC